This TCR beta chain appears in the sequencing data of a study of long-term antiretroviral therapy in people with HIV. Concerning this clone itself: Its antigen is undetermined.

Version v3.0 of the immunoSEQ assay ran at survey level. Sequencing aimed at about 40,000-55,000 T-cell genomes per sample. Measured with immunoSEQ multiplex PCR; TCRdb has only the in-frame clones, and not every one. The sample lists tens of thousands of clones; 90% to 95% were seen once. Study results and limitations: Diversity rose after ART but stayed below transplant donor controls.

The CDR3 is made up of 14 amino acids. V lost 6 bases, J lost 2 bases, and 5 bases stayed unmatched. The germline V gene encodes CDR1 SGHRS and CDR2 YFSETQ. The sequence came from a man aged 25 to 40 with HIV. Sequencing was performed on unsorted PBMCs, taken 6 to 6.5 years after starting antiretroviral therapy. The V gene is TRBV5-1, the J gene TRBJ2-7; 10 bases map to TRBD2. CDR3 residues: CASNELAGTYEQYF. DNA for the CDR3: TGCGCCAGCAACGAACTAGCGGGGACCTACGAGCAGTACTTC.